This T cell receptor (beta chain) was recorded in a study of T cell responses to AZD1222 COVID-19 vaccine. At the level of the study: Pooling covered second doses at about 4 or about 12 weeks. Overall study results and limits: Regions 160-218 and 743-854 dominated among vaccine-associated CD4 TCRs spanning spike. At study baseline, merely more than 5 AZD1222 recipients were seropositive. Donor demographics were predominantly white British with a female majority; clonal diversity may be underestimated.

Method: immunoSEQ multiplex PCR; TCRdb's copy keeps in-frame clones and lacks some. Of 150,000 to 200,000 clones listed, just over 90% are singletons. Points on this clone: Its antigen is still unknown.

This CDR3 is 13 amino acids long. Trimming removed 3 bases at V and 0 bases at J, with 2 bases between. Germline loops: CDR1 SGHTA, CDR2 FQGNSA. This specimen consisted of peripheral blood, obtained on day 0 of AZD1222 vaccination. The chain is built from TRBV7-2 and TRBJ1-4; D gene unclear. The clonotype was recovered from an adult in good health. CDR3 sequence reads: CASSLATNEKLFF. CDR3 nucleotide sequence: TGTGCCAGCAGCTTGGCAACTAATGAAAAACTGTTTTTT.